The rows below give T cell receptor beta chains drawn from one sample of a study of cytomegalovirus exposure and HLA in healthy donors. Sequenced by immunoSEQ multiplex PCR; TCRdb stores in-frame clones only, minus some. Seen here are around 170,000 clones, approximately 88% observed once, and the top ten hold 2% to 3%. Specimen: PBMCs. The receptors were sampled from a woman aged 50 to 60 in good health and CMV-seropositive. Both conserved end residues are part of each CDR3. The D gene is left open where the match is weak. Rows may omit the clone size; those that give it use once, few, many or a size class.

d_gene	abundance	v_gene	j_gene	CDR3aa	CDR3nt
TRBD2	.	TRBV5-1	TRBJ2-1	CASSLTSGGTYNEQFF	TGCGCCAGCAGCTTGACTAGCGGGGGGACCTACAATGAGCAGTTCTTC
.	.	TRBV5-1	TRBJ2-1	CASSLVAGANEQFF	TGCGCCAGCAGCTTGGTAGCAGGGGCGAATGAGCAGTTCTTC
.	.	TRBV7-9	TRBJ2-7	CASSRLAYEQYF	TGTGCCAGCAGCAGACTAGCCTACGAGCAGTACTTC
.	.	TRBV5-8	TRBJ2-7	CASSLDLRAGSYEQYF	TGTGCCAGCAGCTTGGATTTGCGGGCGGGCTCCTACGAGCAGTACTTC
TRBD2	.	TRBV7-2	TRBJ2-7	CASSPGAGGGSYEQYF	TGTGCCAGCAGCCCCGGTGCTGGCGGGGGGTCCTACGAGCAGTACTTC
TRBD1	.	TRBV6-1	TRBJ1-2	CASSPQTGVGYGYTF	TGTGCCAGCAGTCCACAGACAGGGGTTGGATATGGCTACACCTTC
TRBD2	.	TRBV2	TRBJ2-5	CASVVAGRTQETQYF	TGTGCCAGCGTCGTAGCGGGCCGAACACAAGAGACCCAGTACTTC
.	.	TRBV7-2	TRBJ1-4	CASSRDNNEKLFF	TGTGCCAGCAGCCGGGACAATAATGAAAAACTGTTTTTT
TRBD2	.	TRBV5-1	TRBJ2-1	CASSLRTSGGGDEQFF	TGCGCCAGCAGCCTCCGGACTAGCGGGGGGGGTGATGAGCAGTTCTTC
.	.	TRBV6-5	TRBJ2-1	CASRILLGPYNEQFF	TGTGCCAGCAGAATCTTACTGGGCCCCTACAATGAGCAGTTCTTC
.	.	TRBV7-2	TRBJ1-2	CASSLGRVYGYTF	TGTGCCAGCAGCTTAGGCAGGGTCTATGGCTACACCTTC
TRBD1	.	TRBV6-1	TRBJ2-7	CASRLPGQGYEQYF	TGTGCCAGCAGGCTACCGGGACAGGGCTACGAGCAGTACTTC
TRBD1	.	TRBV11-3	TRBJ2-5	CASSPSGDRAQETQYF	TGTGCCAGCAGCCCTTCCGGGGACAGGGCTCAAGAGACCCAGTACTTC
.	.	TRBV4-2	TRBJ2-5	CASSSQGFQETQYF	TGTGCCAGCAGCTCCCAGGGTTTCCAAGAGACCCAGTACTTC
TRBD1	.	TRBV6-1	TRBJ2-5	CASSEGQGPGETQYF	TGTGCCAGCAGTGAGGGACAGGGACCCGGAGAGACCCAGTACTTC
TRBD1	.	TRBV11-3	TRBJ1-5	CASSSSGTAKREQPQHF	TGTGCCAGCAGCTCTTCCGGGACAGCAAAGAGGGAACAGCCCCAGCATTTT
.	.	TRBV29-1	TRBJ2-6	CSVEGMGAAGANVLTF	TGCAGCGTTGAAGGGATGGGGGCTGCTGGGGCCAACGTCCTGACTTTC
.	.	TRBV5-1	TRBJ2-1	CASSLEDSRNEQFF	TGCGCCAGCAGCTTGGAGGACAGCCGGAATGAGCAGTTCTTC
.	.	TRBV7-9	TRBJ2-7	CASSWEDPYEQYF	TGTGCCAGCAGCTGGGAGGATCCCTACGAGCAGTACTTC
.	.	TRBV7-2	TRBJ1-6	CASSFRDSTRYNSPLHF	TGTGCCAGCAGCTTTCGGGACTCCACCCGTTATAATTCACCCCTCCACTTT
.	.	TRBV29-1	TRBJ2-1	CSVDQASSPYNEQFF	TGCAGCGTTGATCAAGCTAGCTCCCCCTACAATGAGCAGTTCTTC
TRBD1	few	TRBV27	TRBJ1-2	CASSPDRNYGYTF	TGTGCCAGCAGTCCGGACAGGAACTATGGCTACACCTTC
TRBD2	.	TRBV19	TRBJ2-5	CASSIRAEIAGGPVTQYF	TGTGCCAGTAGTATTCGGGCCGAAATAGCGGGGGGTCCGGTGACCCAGTACTTC
.	.	TRBV6-5	TRBJ2-7	CASSGGGSSYEQYF	TGTGCCAGCAGTGGGGGAGGCAGCTCCTACGAGCAGTACTTC
TRBD1	.	TRBV19	TRBJ1-3	CASSMTGVYGNTIYF	TGTGCCAGTAGTATGACAGGGGTGTATGGAAACACCATATATTTT
TRBD1	.	TRBV6-1	TRBJ2-1	CASSEAQGQGVYNEQFF	TGTGCCAGCAGTGAAGCGCAGGGACAGGGGGTCTACAATGAGCAGTTCTTC
TRBD1	.	TRBV2	TRBJ1-1	CASSRGGAEAFF	TGTGCCAGCAGCCGAGGGGGCGCTGAAGCTTTCTTT
TRBD1	once	TRBV5-4	TRBJ2-1	CASSLNRGQNEQFF	TGTGCCAGCAGCTTGAACAGGGGGCAGAATGAGCAGTTCTTC
.	.	TRBV18	TRBJ2-7	CASSPTATYEQYF	TGTGCCAGCTCACCGACAGCTACCTACGAGCAGTACTTC
.	.	TRBV10-3	TRBJ2-1	CATSEIGYNEQFF	TGTGCCACCAGTGAGATCGGCTACAATGAGCAGTTCTTC
.	once	TRBV19	TRBJ1-2	CASRDEGGVYGYTF	TGTGCCAGTAGGGACGAAGGGGGGGTGTATGGCTACACCTTC
.	.	TRBV7-3	TRBJ2-5	CASSARGGRGQETQYF	TGTGCCAGCAGCGCAAGAGGGGGGCGGGGGCAAGAGACCCAGTACTTC
TRBD1	.	TRBV5-1	TRBJ1-3	CASSLAGGDGNTIYF	TGCGCCAGCAGCTTGGCAGGGGGCGATGGAAACACCATATATTTT
.	few	TRBV7-9	TRBJ1-6	CASSLGPQPSSPLHF	TGTGCCAGCAGCTTAGGCCCACAGCCCAGTTCACCCCTCCACTTT
.	.	TRBV10-1	TRBJ1-1	CASSLNTGQNTEAFF	TGCGCCAGCAGCCTTAATACAGGGCAGAACACTGAAGCTTTCTTT
.	.	TRBV21-1	TRBJ1-1	CASPILNTEAFF	TGTGCCAGCCCTATCTTGAACACTGAAGCTTTCTTT
TRBD1	.	TRBV7-6	TRBJ2-2	CASRYRDRAPGELFF	TGTGCCAGCAGATACCGGGACAGGGCTCCCGGGGAGCTGTTTTTT
.	.	TRBV2	TRBJ2-1	CASREGAYNEQFF	TGTGCCAGCCGGGAGGGGGCTTACAATGAGCAGTTCTTC
.	.	TRBV2	TRBJ2-1	CASSILPGEQLF	TGTGCCAGCAGTATTCTCCCGGGAGAGCAGCTCTTC
TRBD1	.	TRBV11-2	TRBJ2-7	CASSSQTGIAYEQYF	TGTGCCAGCAGCTCCCAGACAGGGATCGCCTACGAGCAGTACTTC
.	few	TRBV6-5	TRBJ1-4	CASSYSGADNEKLFF	TGTGCCAGCAGTTACTCGGGGGCGGACAATGAAAAACTGTTTTTT
TRBD2	.	TRBV7-9	TRBJ2-3	CASGGGGGSEDTQYF	TGTGCCAGCGGGGGGGGCGGGGGGAGCGAAGATACGCAGTATTTT
TRBD2	.	TRBV5-6	TRBJ2-7	CASSGSGTSGGISYEQYF	TGTGCCAGCAGCGGGTCTGGGACTAGCGGGGGGATCTCCTACGAGCAGTACTTC
TRBD2	.	TRBV2	TRBJ2-1	CASSEKGLAGGRSYNEQFF	TGTGCCAGCAGTGAAAAAGGACTAGCGGGGGGGCGATCCTACAATGAGCAGTTCTTC
.	.	TRBV6-5	TRBJ2-3	CASSTTKRASDTQYF	TGTGCCAGCAGTACCACAAAGCGGGCCTCAGATACGCAGTATTTT
TRBD1	.	TRBV7-9	TRBJ2-1	CASSHRPGQGNHEQFF	TGTGCCAGCAGCCACCGCCCGGGACAGGGTAACCATGAGCAGTTCTTC
TRBD2	.	TRBV7-9	TRBJ2-1	CSSSFGPGLAGSYNEQFF	TGTTCCAGCAGCTTCGGACCAGGACTAGCGGGGTCTTACAATGAGCAGTTCTTC
TRBD1	.	TRBV28	TRBJ2-7	CASLQPTPGTGGRYEQYF	TGTGCCAGCTTGCAACCGACCCCCGGGACAGGGGGCAGATACGAGCAGTACTTC
.	.	TRBV11-3	TRBJ2-1	CASSLGGTWGSYNEQFF	TGTGCCAGCAGCTTAGGGGGCACCTGGGGCTCCTACAATGAGCAGTTCTTC
.	.	TRBV15	TRBJ1-1	CATSRDPPVELGGNTEAFF	TGTGCCACCAGCAGAGACCCCCCGGTAGAACTAGGAGGGAACACTGAAGCTTTCTTT
.	.	TRBV27	TRBJ1-1	CASSFQGLNTEAFF	TGTGCCAGCAGTTTTCAGGGATTGAACACTGAAGCTTTCTTT
.	.	TRBV5-1	TRBJ1-3	CASSSYSGSGNTIYF	TGCGCCAGCAGCTCCTATTCGGGGTCCGGAAACACCATATATTTT
.	.	TRBV11-2	TRBJ2-7	CASSPKSGSPGKYF	TGTGCCAGCAGCCCGAAGTCCGGGTCTCCGGGAAAGTACTTC
.	.	TRBV5-8	TRBJ1-5	CASSLRVGVGNQPQHF	TGTGCCAGCAGCTTGCGGGTAGGGGTTGGCAATCAGCCCCAGCATTTT
.	.	TRBV21-1	TRBJ2-2	CASSRRQSGGSSTGELFF	TGTGCCAGCAGCAGACGTCAAAGCGGGGGGTCGAGTACCGGGGAGCTGTTTTTT
TRBD2	.	TRBV5-4	TRBJ2-1	CASSYRLAGSYNEQFF	TGTGCCAGCAGCTACAGACTAGCGGGCTCCTACAATGAGCAGTTCTTC
TRBD2	once	TRBV7-3	TRBJ2-2	CASSLSGTSTGELFF	TGTGCCAGCAGCTTATCCGGGACTAGCACCGGGGAGCTGTTTTTT
TRBD1	.	TRBV11-3	TRBJ2-2	CASRRDSGELFF	TGTGCCAGCAGGAGGGACAGCGGGGAGCTGTTTTTT
.	.	TRBV28	TRBJ2-3	CASRRSSTGSDTQYF	TGTGCCAGCAGGCGGTCCTCTACGGGGTCAGATACGCAGTATTTT